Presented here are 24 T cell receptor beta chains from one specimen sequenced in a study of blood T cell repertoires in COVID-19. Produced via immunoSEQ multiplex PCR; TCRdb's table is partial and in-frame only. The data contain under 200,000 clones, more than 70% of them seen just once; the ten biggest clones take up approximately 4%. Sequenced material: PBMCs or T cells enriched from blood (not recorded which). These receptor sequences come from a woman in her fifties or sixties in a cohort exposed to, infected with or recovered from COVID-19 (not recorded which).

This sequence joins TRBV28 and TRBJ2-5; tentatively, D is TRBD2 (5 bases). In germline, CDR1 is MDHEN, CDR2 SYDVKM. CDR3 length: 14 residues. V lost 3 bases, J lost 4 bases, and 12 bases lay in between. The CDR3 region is CASSLPRGPETQYF. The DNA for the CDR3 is TGTGCCAGCAGTTTGCCGAGAGGGCCAGAGACCCAGTACTTC.

In DNA, the CDR3 is TGTGCCAGCAGCTTGGGGCGGAGTCAGGGCTACACCTTC. It is translated as CASSLGRSQGYTF. The gene calls are TRBV5-6 and TRBJ1-2, with D uncertain. Germline V CDR1 and CDR2: SGHDT, YYEEEE. Trimming left V 0 bases short and J 8 bases short, with 11 bases between. The CDR3 totals 13 residues.

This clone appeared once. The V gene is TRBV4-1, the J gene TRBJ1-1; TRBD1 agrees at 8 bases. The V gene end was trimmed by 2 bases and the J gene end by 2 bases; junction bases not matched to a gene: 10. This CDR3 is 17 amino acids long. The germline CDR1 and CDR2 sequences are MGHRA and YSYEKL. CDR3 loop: CASSQPLDRAENTEAFF. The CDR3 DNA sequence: TGCGCCAGCAGCCAACCCTTGGACAGGGCAGAAAACACTGAAGCTTTCTTT.

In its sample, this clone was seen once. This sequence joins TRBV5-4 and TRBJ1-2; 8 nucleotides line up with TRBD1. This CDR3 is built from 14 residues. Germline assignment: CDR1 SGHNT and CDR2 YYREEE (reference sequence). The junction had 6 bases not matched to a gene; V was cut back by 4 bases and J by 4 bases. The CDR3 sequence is CASSLTGGGYGYTF. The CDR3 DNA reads TGTGCCAGCAGCCTAACAGGGGGTGGCTATGGCTACACCTTC.

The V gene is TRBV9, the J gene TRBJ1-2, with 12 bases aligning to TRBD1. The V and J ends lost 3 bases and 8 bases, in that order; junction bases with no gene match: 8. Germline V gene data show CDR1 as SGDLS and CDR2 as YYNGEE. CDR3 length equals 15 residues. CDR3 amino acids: CASSEGTGGAEGYTF. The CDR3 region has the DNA TGTGCCAGCAGCGAGGGGACAGGGGGCGCGGAGGGCTACACCTTC.

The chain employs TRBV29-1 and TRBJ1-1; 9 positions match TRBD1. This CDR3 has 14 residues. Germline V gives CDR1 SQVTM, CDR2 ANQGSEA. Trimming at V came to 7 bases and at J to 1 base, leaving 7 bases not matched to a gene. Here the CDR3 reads CSARQGEWNTEAFF. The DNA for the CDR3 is TGCAGCGCTCGACAGGGGGAATGGAACACTGAAGCTTTCTTT.

This chain's CDR3 is CSVVPYLTSGGAWENNEQFF. Here the CDR3 DNA reads TGCAGCGTTGTTCCCTATCTGACTAGCGGGGGGGCCTGGGAAAACAATGAGCAGTTCTTC. V usage is TRBV29-1 and J usage is TRBJ2-1; 14 nucleotides match TRBD2. Trimming removed 4 bases from V and 5 bases from J; junction bases left unmatched: 19. The CDR3 contains 20 residues. Germline V gene sequence: CDR1 SQVTM, CDR2 ANQGSEA.

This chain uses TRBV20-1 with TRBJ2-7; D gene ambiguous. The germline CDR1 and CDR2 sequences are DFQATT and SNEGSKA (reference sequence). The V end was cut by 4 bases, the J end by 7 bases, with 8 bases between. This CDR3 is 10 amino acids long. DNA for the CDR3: TGCAGTGCTAACGTAGATGAGCAGTACTTC. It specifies CSANVDEQYF.

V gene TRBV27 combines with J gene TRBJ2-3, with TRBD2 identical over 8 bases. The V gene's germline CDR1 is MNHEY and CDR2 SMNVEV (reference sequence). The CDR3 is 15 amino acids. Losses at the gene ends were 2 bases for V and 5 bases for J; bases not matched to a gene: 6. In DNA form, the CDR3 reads TGTGCCAGCAGTTTACCAAGCGGGGGTTTAGATACGCAGTATTTT. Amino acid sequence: CASSLPSGGLDTQYF.

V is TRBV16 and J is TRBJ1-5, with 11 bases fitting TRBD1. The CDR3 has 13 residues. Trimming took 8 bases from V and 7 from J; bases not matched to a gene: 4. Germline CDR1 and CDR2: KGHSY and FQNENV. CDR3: CASAGQGAQPQHF. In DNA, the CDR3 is TGTGCCAGCGCTGGACAGGGGGCCCAGCCCCAGCATTTT.

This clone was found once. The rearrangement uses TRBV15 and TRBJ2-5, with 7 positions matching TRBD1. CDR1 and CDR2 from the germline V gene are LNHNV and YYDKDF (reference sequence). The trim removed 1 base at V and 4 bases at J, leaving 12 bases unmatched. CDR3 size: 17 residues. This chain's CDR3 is CATSRATLNRGRETQYF. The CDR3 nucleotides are TGTGCCACCAGCAGAGCTACCCTGAATAGGGGGCGAGAGACCCAGTACTTC.

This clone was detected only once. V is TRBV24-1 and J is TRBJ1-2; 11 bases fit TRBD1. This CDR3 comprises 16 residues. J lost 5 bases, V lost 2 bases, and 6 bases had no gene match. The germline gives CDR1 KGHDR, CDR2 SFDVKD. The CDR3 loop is CATSDSTGTGGYGYTF. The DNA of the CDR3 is TGTGCCACCAGTGATTCGACCGGGACAGGGGGATATGGCTACACCTTC.

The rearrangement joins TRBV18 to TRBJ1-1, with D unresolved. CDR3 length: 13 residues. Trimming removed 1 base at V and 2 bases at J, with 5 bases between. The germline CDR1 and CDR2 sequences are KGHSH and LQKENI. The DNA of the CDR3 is TGTGCCAGCTCACCACGCAGAAACACTGAAGCTTTCTTT. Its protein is CASSPRRNTEAFF.

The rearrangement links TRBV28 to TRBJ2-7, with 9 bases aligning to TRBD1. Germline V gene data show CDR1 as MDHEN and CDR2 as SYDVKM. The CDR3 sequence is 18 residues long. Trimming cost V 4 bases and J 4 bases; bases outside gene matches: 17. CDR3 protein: CASSYKRGVPGTGYEQYF. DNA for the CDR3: TGTGCCAGCAGTTATAAGAGGGGGGTCCCCGGGACAGGGTACGAGCAGTACTTC.

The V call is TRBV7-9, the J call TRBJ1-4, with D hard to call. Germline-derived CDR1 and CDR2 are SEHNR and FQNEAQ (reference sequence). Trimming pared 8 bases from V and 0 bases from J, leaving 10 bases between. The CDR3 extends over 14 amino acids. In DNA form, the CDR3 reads TGTGCCAGCTCCGGGTCTGCAACTAATGAAAAACTGTTTTTT. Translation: CASSGSATNEKLFF.

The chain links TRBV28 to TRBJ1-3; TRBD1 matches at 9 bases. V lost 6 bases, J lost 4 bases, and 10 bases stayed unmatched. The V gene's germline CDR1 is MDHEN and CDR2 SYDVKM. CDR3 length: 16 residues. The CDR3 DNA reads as TGTGCCAGCAGACCCACCGGGACAGGGCCCGGAAACACCATATATTTT. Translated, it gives CASRPTGTGPGNTIYF.

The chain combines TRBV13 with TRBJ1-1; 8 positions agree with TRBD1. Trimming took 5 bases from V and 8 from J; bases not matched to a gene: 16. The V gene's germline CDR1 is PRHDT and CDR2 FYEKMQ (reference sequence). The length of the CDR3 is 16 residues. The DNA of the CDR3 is TGTGCCAGCAGCGGGACGGGACAGGCGCCATATCACGAAGCTTTCTTT. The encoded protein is CASSGTGQAPYHEAFF.

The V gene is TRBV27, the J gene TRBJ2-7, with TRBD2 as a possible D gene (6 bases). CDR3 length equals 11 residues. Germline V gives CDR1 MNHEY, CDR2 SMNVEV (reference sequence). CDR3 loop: CAAGPSYEQYF. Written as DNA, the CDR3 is TGTGCTGCGGGGCCCTCCTACGAGCAGTACTTC.

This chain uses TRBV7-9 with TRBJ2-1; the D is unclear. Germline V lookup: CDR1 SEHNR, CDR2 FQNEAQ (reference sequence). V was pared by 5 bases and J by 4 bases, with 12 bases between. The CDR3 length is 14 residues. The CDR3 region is CASSKVLSYNEQFF. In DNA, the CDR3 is TGTGCCAGCAGCAAAGTCCTTTCGTACAATGAGCAGTTCTTC.

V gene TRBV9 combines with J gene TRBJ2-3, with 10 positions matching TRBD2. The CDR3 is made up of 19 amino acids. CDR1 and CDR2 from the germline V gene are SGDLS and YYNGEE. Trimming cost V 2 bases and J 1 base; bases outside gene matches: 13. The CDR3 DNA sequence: TGTGCCAGCAGCGTGAGAGGGCCTAGCGGGGGTTATGGCACAGATACGCAGTATTTT. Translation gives CASSVRGPSGGYGTDTQYF.

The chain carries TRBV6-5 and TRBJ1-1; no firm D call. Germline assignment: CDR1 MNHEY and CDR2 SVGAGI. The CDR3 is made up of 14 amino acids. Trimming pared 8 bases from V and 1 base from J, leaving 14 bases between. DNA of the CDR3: TGTGCCAGCCAAGAGGGAGGGAGGAACACTGAAGCTTTCTTT. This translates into CASQEGGRNTEAFF.

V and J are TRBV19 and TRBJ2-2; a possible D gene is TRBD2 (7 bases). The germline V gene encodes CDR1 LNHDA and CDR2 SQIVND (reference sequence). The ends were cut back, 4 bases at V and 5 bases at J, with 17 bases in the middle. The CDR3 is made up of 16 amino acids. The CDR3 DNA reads TGTGCCAGTAGTACGGGGGGCGATTCTAAGACCGGGGAGCTGTTTTTT. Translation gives CASSTGGDSKTGELFF.

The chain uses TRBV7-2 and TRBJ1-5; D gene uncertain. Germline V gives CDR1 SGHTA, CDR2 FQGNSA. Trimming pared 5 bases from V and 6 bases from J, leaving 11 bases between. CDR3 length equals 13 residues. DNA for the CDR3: TGTGCCAGCAGCGTCACGGGAATTCAGCCCCAGCATTTT. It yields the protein CASSVTGIQPQHF.

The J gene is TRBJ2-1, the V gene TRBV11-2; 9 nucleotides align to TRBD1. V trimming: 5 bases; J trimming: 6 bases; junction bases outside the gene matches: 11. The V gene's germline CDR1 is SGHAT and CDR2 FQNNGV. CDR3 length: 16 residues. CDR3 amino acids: CASSHPSGTGLNEQFF. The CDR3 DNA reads TGTGCCAGCAGCCATCCGTCCGGGACAGGGCTCAATGAGCAGTTCTTC. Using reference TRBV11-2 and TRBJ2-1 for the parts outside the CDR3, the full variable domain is EAGVAQSPRYKIIEKRQSVAFWCNPISGHATLYWYQQILGQGPKLLIQFQNNGVVDDSQLPKDRFSAERLKGVDSTLKIQPAKLEDSAVYLCASSHPSGTGLNEQFFGPGTRLTVL.